What follows is one TCR beta chain and its context. The data were taken from a study of blood T cell repertoires in COVID-19. Study-wide context: The origin of the acute and convalescent COVID-19 samples was the United States, Italy and Spain.

In the authors' workflow: Quantification of nucleated cells was approximated via reference gene primer amplification. Measured with immunoSEQ multiplex PCR; TCRdb has only the in-frame clones, and not every one. For V, J and clone size, that table is used; D and trimming come from the DNA. The table shows 300,000 to 400,000 clones, with roughly nine tenths occurring only once. The CDR3 contains 15 residues. Unmatched junction bases numbered 3, after V lost 1 base and J lost 1 base. Participants were aged about 18 to 89 years from 24 US areas. Sample: PBMCs or T cells enriched from blood (not recorded which). V and J are TRBV5-3 and TRBJ2-3; TRBD1 agrees at 7 bases. TRBV5-3 is an ORF for which the function is uncertain. The sequence derives from a young woman who had recovered from COVID-19. The CDR3 sequence is CARSLRGLGTDTQYF. The DNA of the CDR3 is TGTGCCAGAAGCTTGAGGGGGCTGGGCACAGATACGCAGTATTTT.